The rows below give T cell receptor beta chains drawn from one sample of a study of blood T cell repertoires in COVID-19. The repertoire was sequenced with immunoSEQ multiplex PCR; TCRdb's copy has only in-frame clones and lacks some. In the table there are roughly 130,000 clones, 84% of which are singletons. The sequencing input was peripheral blood. Every receptor here comes from a woman in her twenties or thirties who had recovered from COVID-19. The CDR3 runs from the conserved cysteine through the conserved F or W. A D gene is named only where the DNA matches it firmly. A clone size is listed for some rows: how often the clone was seen (once, few, many), or a class if it is expanded.

size,V,J,D,CDR3,DNA
once,TRBV5-4,TRBJ2-3,TRBD2,CASSFQGGEREGSTDTQYF,TGTGCCAGCAGCTTCCAGGGGGGGGAGCGGGAGGGCAGCACAGATACGCAGTATTTT
once,TRBV18,TRBJ2-5,TRBD1,CASSPGTGGETQYF,TGTGCCAGCTCACCCGGGACAGGAGGGGAGACCCAGTACTTC
NA,TRBV7-8,TRBJ2-1,TRBD2,CASGERGPYNEQFF,TGTGCCAGCGGGGAGCGGGGGCCCTACAATGAGCAGTTCTTC
NA,TRBV5-1,TRBJ2-7,NA,CASSLLGSRPSEQYF,TGCGCCAGCAGCTTGCTCGGGAGCCGCCCCTCCGAGCAGTACTTC
NA,TRBV9,TRBJ1-6,NA,CASSVRQGENSPLHF,TGTGCCAGCAGCGTAAGGCAGGGCGAGAATTCACCCCTCCACTTT
once,TRBV13,TRBJ2-7,TRBD2,CASSLGHTGLATYEQYF,TGTGCCAGCAGCTTAGGACATACGGGACTAGCGACCTACGAGCAGTACTTC
NA,TRBV19,TRBJ2-7,NA,CASSPSDLYEQYF,TGTGCCAGTAGCCCTAGCGACCTCTACGAGCAGTACTTC
few,TRBV18,TRBJ1-2,NA,CASSSDGDNSRGYTF,TGTGCCAGCTCATCCGATGGGGACAATAGTCGTGGCTACACCTTC
NA,TRBV19,TRBJ2-4,NA,CASSIVEVPKNIQYF,TGTGCCAGTAGTATAGTTGAGGTACCCAAAAACATTCAGTACTTC
NA,TRBV3-1/TRBV3-2,TRBJ2-5,NA,CASSQGRVAGQETQYF,TGTGCCAGCAGCCAAGGTCGGGTCGCGGGGCAAGAGACCCAGTACTTC
NA,TRBV7-3,TRBJ2-1,NA,CASSLTRGVGGYNEQFF,TGTGCCAGCAGCTTAACCCGCGGGGTTGGGGGATACAATGAGCAGTTCTTC
NA,TRBV7-2,TRBJ2-3,TRBD2,CASSSRLAGGQFADTQYF,TGTGCCAGCAGCTCTCGACTAGCGGGAGGGCAATTCGCAGATACGCAGTATTTT
NA,TRBV12-3/TRBV12-4,TRBJ2-7,NA,CASSSSSYEQYF,TGTGCCAGCAGTTCGAGCTCCTACGAGCAGTACTTC
NA,TRBV2,TRBJ2-7,NA,CASRPGGYEQYF,TGTGCCAGCAGACCCGGGGGCTACGAGCAGTACTTC
NA,TRBV29-1,TRBJ1-3,TRBD1,CSTRTGAGNTIYF,TGCAGCACCCGGACAGGGGCTGGAAACACCATATATTTT
NA,TRBV7-9,TRBJ1-5,TRBD1,CASSFSGQGANSNQPQHF,TGTGCCAGCAGCTTTTCTGGACAGGGGGCGAATAGCAATCAGCCCCAGCATTTT
NA,TRBV7-9,TRBJ1-1,NA,CASSSWDIYTEAFF,TGTGCCAGCAGCTCCTGGGACATCTACACTGAAGCTTTCTTT
NA,TRBV7-2,TRBJ1-5,NA,CASSLSHGGPQHF,TGTGCCAGCAGCTTGTCGCACGGTGGGCCCCAGCATTTT
NA,TRBV11-1,TRBJ2-1,TRBD2,CASSSKGLAANNEQFF,TGTGCCAGCAGCTCCAAGGGACTAGCGGCCAACAATGAGCAGTTCTTC
NA,TRBV19,TRBJ2-2,NA,CASRLTGSGELFF,TGTGCCAGTAGGCTAACAGGTTCCGGGGAGCTGTTTTTT
NA,TRBV4-1,TRBJ2-1,TRBD2,CASSQGTTSGGYNEQFF,TGCGCCAGCAGCCAAGGTACGACTAGCGGGGGATACAATGAGCAGTTCTTC
few,TRBV5-1,TRBJ2-1,TRBD2,CASSLELAGVDEQFF,TGCGCCAGCAGCTTGGAACTAGCGGGAGTCGATGAGCAGTTCTTC
once,TRBV9,TRBJ2-1,NA,CASSLSTAEQFF,TGTGCCAGCAGCCTTTCGACTGCGGAGCAGTTCTTC